The 13 T cell receptor beta chains listed next were all sequenced from one sample in a study of T cell clonotyping in hematopoietic cell transplantation. Assay: immunoSEQ multiplex PCR; the TCRdb copy retains only in-frame clones and omits some. Of about 29,000 clones in the sample, around nine tenths were seen once. This sample comprised PBMCs, obtained 100 days after allogeneic stem cell transplant. The receptor set was obtained from a female patient aged 50-59 years who had an allogeneic stem cell transplant from a related donor, so the T cells may come from the graft donor. Some clones in this sample may be carry-over from other donors' samples.

This chain uses TRBV7-8 with TRBJ2-2; TRBD1 aligns across 7 bases. Germline CDR1 and CDR2: SGHVS and FQNEAQ. This CDR3 is 15 amino acids long. V dropped 8 bases and J dropped 4; count of bases not matched to a gene: 10. CDR3 sequence reads: CASWGMTGLTGELFF. The CDR3 region has the DNA TGTGCCAGCTGGGGGATGACAGGGCTCACCGGGGAGCTGTTTTTT.

The J gene is TRBJ1-6, the V gene TRBV2, with 7 bases fitting TRBD1. This CDR3 region has 16 residues. V dropped 5 bases and J dropped 0; count of bases not matched to a gene: 4. Germline assignment: CDR1 SNHLY and CDR2 FYNNEI. CDR3 loop: CASSWDSSSYNSPLHF. In DNA, the CDR3 is TGTGCCAGCAGTTGGGACAGTAGCTCCTATAATTCACCCCTCCACTTT.

The J gene is TRBJ1-5, the V gene TRBV5-1; no clear D gene. The V end was cut by 0 bases, the J end by 2 bases, with 9 bases between. The CDR3 is 15 residues long. The germline CDR1 and CDR2 sequences are SGHRS and YFSETQ. The CDR3 DNA reads TGCGCCAGCAGCTTGGGTCCCGGGGGCAATCAGCCCCAGCATTTT. This gives the protein CASSLGPGGNQPQHF.

The rearrangement uses TRBV2 and TRBJ2-1, with 9 bases lining up with TRBD1. V was pared by 7 bases and J by 4 bases, with 5 bases of the junction left unmatched. The germline V gene encodes CDR1 SNHLY and CDR2 FYNNEI. CDR3 length: 14 amino acids. This CDR3 reads CASKMGQGYNEQFF. The CDR3 DNA reads TGTGCCAGCAAGATGGGACAGGGATACAATGAGCAGTTCTTC.

CDR3 sequence: CASSLSGPPYGYTF. CDR3 DNA: TGTGCCAGCAGCTTATCGGGACCGCCGTATGGCTACACCTTC. The rearrangement uses TRBV11-2 and TRBJ1-2; tentatively, D is TRBD1 (5 bases). The CDR3 extends over 14 amino acids. The germline V and J ends were trimmed by 2 bases and 5 bases, with 12 bases remaining between them. CDR1 is SGHAT and CDR2 is FQNNGV in the germline V gene.

V is TRBV30 and J is TRBJ1-3, with no clear D. V lost 5 bases and J 4 bases, leaving 15 bases between the germline ends. This CDR3 is 14 amino acids long. Looked up from germline, CDR1 is GTSNPN and CDR2 is SVGIG (reference sequence). CDR3 bases: TGTGCCTGGTACCCGCCGGCGCCGGGAAACACCATATATTTT. This translates into CAWYPPAPGNTIYF.

The chain employs TRBV6-6 and TRBJ2-1; D is undetermined. The V gene lost 2 bases and the J gene lost 9 bases, with 5 bases spanning the gap. CDR3 size: 11 residues. CDR1 and CDR2 (germline): MNHNY, SVGAGI (reference sequence). CDR3 sequence: CASSYGGEQFF. As DNA, the CDR3 is TGTGCCAGCAGTTACGGTGGTGAGCAGTTCTTC.

V usage is TRBV7-2 and J usage is TRBJ2-3; D remains ambiguous. The CDR3 has 13 amino acids. V gave up 1 base and J gave up 2 bases, with 4 bases separating them. The germline gives CDR1 SGHTA, CDR2 FQGNSA. The CDR3 here is CASSLGITDTQYF. CDR3 DNA sequence: TGTGCCAGCAGCTTAGGTATCACAGATACGCAGTATTTT.

The V call is TRBV7-8, the J call TRBJ2-5; D unresolved. Trimming left V 2 bases short and J 1 base short, with 11 bases between. In germline, CDR1 is SGHVS, CDR2 FQNEAQ. The CDR3 has 15 residues. The CDR3 nucleotides are TGTGCCAGCAGCTTAAAGGCGGCTTTCCAAGAGACCCAGTACTTC. It specifies CASSLKAAFQETQYF.

The V gene is TRBV14, the J gene TRBJ1-2; D perhaps matches TRBD1 (6 bases). V lost 0 bases and J 3 bases, leaving 11 bases between the germline ends. CDR3 size: 15 residues. From germline, CDR1 is SGHDN and CDR2 FVKESK. CDR3 protein: CASSQDLAGDYGYTF. The CDR3 bases are TGTGCCAGCAGCCAAGATCTGGCAGGGGACTATGGCTACACCTTC.

The chain combines TRBV2 with TRBJ2-7; D gene uncertain. CDR3 length: 15 residues. Germline V lookup: CDR1 SNHLY, CDR2 FYNNEI. The V gene lost 2 bases and the J gene lost 0 bases, with 11 bases spanning the gap. CDR3 sequence reads: CASSEIAYSSYEQYF. CDR3 nucleotide sequence: TGTGCCAGCAGTGAAATTGCCTACAGCTCCTACGAGCAGTACTTC.

Sample share makes this clone medium-sized. The rearrangement joins TRBV6-4 to TRBJ2-3; D might be TRBD1 (5 bases). The CDR3 is made up of 16 amino acids. Deletions cut 5 bases from V and 1 base from J, with 16 bases between. In germline, CDR1 is MRHNA, CDR2 SNTAGT. In DNA, the CDR3 is TGTGCCAGCAGTTCGACAGCTATAGAAGGCACAGATACGCAGTATTTT. Its translation is CASSSTAIEGTDTQYF.

This chain links TRBV30 with TRBJ1-1; D uncertain. CDR3 length: 15 residues. The germline V and J ends were trimmed by 0 bases and 3 bases, with 14 bases remaining between them. CDR1 and CDR2 (germline): GTSNPN, SVGIG (reference sequence). The CDR3 here is CAWSVPTRDHTEAFF. Here the CDR3 DNA reads TGTGCCTGGAGTGTACCCACAAGGGATCACACTGAAGCTTTCTTT.